This T cell receptor (beta chain) derives from a study of early T cells in non-severe SARS-CoV-2 infection. About the research overall: Bulk RNA taken from unsorted whole blood was sequenced, leaving chains unpaired.

Study-wide findings and caveats: Anti-spike CD8 responses were favored by VDJdb matching, which missed private and CD4 specificities.

This clonotype was seen many times. What it binds is unknown. Per the germline V gene, CDR1 is KGHSH and CDR2 is LQKENI. CDR3 length: 15 residues. V shed 1 base and J shed 5 bases, with 11 bases lying between them. Tagging with unique molecular identifiers was applied to individual cDNA molecules. TCRdb reprocessed the 5' RACE reads with MiXCR, giving one entry per CDR3 protein. The table shows about 80,000 distinct CDR3 sequences, with approximately 5% occurring only once. This specimen consisted of whole blood, obtained at baseline. V usage is TRBV18 and J usage is TRBJ2-2; perhaps TRBD1 as D (5 bases). This receptor was identified in an adult who was a healthcare worker with PCR-confirmed SARS-CoV-2 infection or an uninfected control (not recorded which). DNA of the CDR3: TGTGCCAGCTCACCACAGGGGCGATCGACCGGGGAGCTGTTTTTT. It codes for CASSPQGRSTGELFF.